The 27 T cell receptor beta chains listed next were all sequenced from one sample in a study of tumor-infiltrating lymphocytes in glioblastoma multiforme. TCRB libraries came from RNA via three nested multiplex PCR rounds. TCRdb processed the multiplex PCR reads anew with MiXCR; each CDR3 protein has one entry. The table lists tens of thousands of distinct CDR3 sequences, around 55% of them singletons. Material for sequencing was brain tumor tissue. The receptors stem from a male donor with glioblastoma.

Points on this clonotype: In this CDR3 the conserved last residue, phenylalanine or tryptophan, is missing, so a read error is likely. The chain joins TRBV12-3 or TRBV12-4 to TRBJ1-4; maybe TRBD1 (5 bases). The CDR3 runs to 14 residues. The V end lost 5 bases, the J end lost 11 bases, and 18 bases lay between the germline ends. CDR3 in DNA: TGTGCCAGCAGTCCCTTTGACTTAGGGGAGAAACTGTTTCTT. Its protein product is CASSPFDLGEKLFL.

This clonotype was counted once. This is likely a read error, given that the CDR3 carries no conserved phenylalanine or tryptophan at its end. The DNA is left out, because the CDR3 cannot be placed on it with certainty; the CDR3 is given as TCRdb lists it. This chain joins TRBV14 and TRBJ1-1. With termini counted, the CDR3 has 14 amino acids. CDR1 SGHDN and CDR2 FVKESK come from the germline V gene. CDR3 in amino acids: CASSPQGLNTEVFI.

The gene calls are TRBV12-3 or TRBV12-4 and TRBJ2-2; TRBD2 agrees at 7 bases. CDR3 length equals 16 residues. V trimming: 5 bases; J trimming: 10 bases; junction bases outside the gene matches: 16. CDR3 coding DNA: TGTGCCAGCAGTATACTCGTGGGAGGGCCCCCCGCGGAGCTGTTTTTT. Amino acids: CASSILVGGPPAELFF.

The J gene is TRBJ2-7, the V gene TRBV2; D call uncertain. CDR3 length: 11 amino acids. Trimming took off 8 bases at V and 3 bases at J, with 8 bases between the two ends. In germline, CDR1 is SNHLY, CDR2 FYNNEI. This CDR3 is CASGVGYEQYF. The CDR3 bases are TGTGCCAGCGGCGTAGGCTACGAGCAGTACTTC.

This clonotype was found once. This rearrangement joins TRBV5-4 to TRBJ1-4; D uncertain. Germline loops: CDR1 SGHNT, CDR2 YYREEE (reference sequence). This CDR3 region has 16 residues. V was trimmed by 0 bases and J by 0 bases, leaving 9 bases between them. The CDR3 DNA sequence: TGTGCCAGCAGCTTGGGTACTTCCCCAACTAATGAAAAACTGTTTTTT. Protein product: CASSLGTSPTNEKLFF.

To note about this clonotype: One junction end does not reproduce the germline sequence, and a read error may be involved. V is TRBV4-1 and J is TRBJ2-2; D uncertain. CDR1 MGHRA and CDR2 YSYEKL come from the germline V gene. CDR3 length: 13 amino acids. In nucleotides, the CDR3 is TGCGCCGGCAGCCAATCGAATGCCCGGGAGCTGTTTTTT. Translating it yields CAGSQSNARELFF.

This chain links TRBV7-2 with TRBJ2-7, with 7 bases matching TRBD2. The germline CDR1 and CDR2 sequences are SGHTA and FQGNSA. V gave up 4 bases and J gave up 7 bases; unmatched junction bases: 10. This CDR3 region has 14 residues. The CDR3 coding sequence is TGTGCCAGCAGCTCCCCCTGGGGGGGAAAAGAGCAGTACTTC. Its protein is CASSSPWGGKEQYF.

Worth noting for this clonotype: Because the CDR3 is missing its conserved closing phenylalanine or tryptophan, this is likely a read error. The chain employs TRBV5-4 and TRBJ2-7; TRBD2 is a possible D gene (5 bases). Trimming removed 4 bases from V and 2 bases from J, with 16 bases in between. The CDR3 runs to 15 residues. CDR1 and CDR2 from the germline V gene are SGHNT and YYREEE (reference sequence). The DNA of the CDR3 is TGTGCCAGCAGCACGGGGATAGGGAGCGCCTACGAGCAGTACATC. Its protein product is CASSTGIGSAYEQYI.

Remarks on this clonotype: One end of the junction varies from germline; a read error may be responsible. CDR3 nucleotide sequence: TGCAGCGTTGGAAAGGGCTCCAGCTCCTGCGAGCAGTACTTC. This sequence encodes CSVGKGSSSCEQYF. This chain links TRBV29-1 with TRBJ2-7; D is ambiguous. The CDR3 totals 14 residues. Germline CDR1 reads SQVTM; CDR2 reads ANQGSEA.

A word on this clonotype: One end of the junction varies from germline; a read error may be responsible. The gene calls are TRBV6-5 and TRBJ1-1, with TRBD1 as a possible D gene (6 bases). Germline values: CDR1 MNHEY, CDR2 SVGAGI. The CDR3 consists of 12 residues. CDR3 protein: CASKARGAVAFF. For the CDR3, the DNA is TGCGCCAGCAAAGCGCGGGGGGCGGTAGCTTTCTTT.

This clonotype occurred many times. The chain recombines TRBV20-1 with TRBJ2-5, with D perhaps matching TRBD2 (7 bases). The CDR3 is 15 residues long. CDR1 is DFQATT, CDR2 SNEGSKA, per germline (reference sequence). Trimming took 1 base from V and 4 from J, leaving 16 bases between them. The CDR3 region has the DNA TGCAGTGCTAGAGTGGGGGGGGCCGGTGTAGAGACCCAGTACTTC. The encoded protein is CSARVGGAGVETQYF.

Remarks on this clonotype: A much larger clonotype is one base distant, so this may be a read error. This CDR3 is missing its conserved last phenylalanine or tryptophan, likely due to a read error. The chain couples TRBV2 to TRBJ2-7; no definite D call. CDR1 is SNHLY and CDR2 is FYNNEI in the germline V gene. There are 12 residues in the CDR3. V lost 3 bases and J lost 0, with 3 bases in between. CDR3 in amino acids: CASSDNSYEQYI. CDR3 nucleotides: TGTGCCAGCAGTGACAACTCCTACGAGCAGTACATC.

This clonotype came up many times. The genes are TRBV20-1 and TRBJ2-3; no reliable D call. This CDR3 comprises 13 residues. CDR1 and CDR2 from the germline V gene are DFQATT and SNEGSKA (reference sequence). Trimming removed 0 bases from V and 2 bases from J, with 6 bases in between. CDR3 amino acids: CSARDPITDTQYF. CDR3 DNA sequence: TGCAGTGCTAGAGATCCCATCACAGATACGCAGTATTTT.

This clonotype was counted many times. This chain connects TRBV4-1 to TRBJ2-1, with D perhaps given as TRBD1 or TRBD2 (5 bases each). The CDR3 totals 13 residues. V was shortened by 4 bases and J by 10 bases, with 14 bases between the two germline ends. Germline assignment: CDR1 MGHRA and CDR2 YSYEKL. In DNA, the CDR3 is TGCGCCAGCAGCCGGGGACGGGTCACCGAGCAGTTCTTC. Translation gives CASSRGRVTEQFF.

The gene calls are TRBV4-1 and TRBJ2-1; perhaps TRBD2 as D (6 bases). Trimming removed 1 base from V and 3 bases from J, with 16 bases in between. Germline V gene data show CDR1 as MGHRA and CDR2 as YSYEKL. This CDR3 has 17 residues. CDR3 loop: CASSQGASESFYNEQFF. CDR3 coding DNA: TGCGCCAGCAGCCAAGGGGCTAGCGAGAGCTTCTACAATGAGCAGTTCTTC.

This chain uses TRBV10-3 with TRBJ2-1, with D hard to call. V lost 4 bases and J lost 0, with 10 bases in between. The CDR3 length is 15 residues. CDR1 is ENHRY and CDR2 is SYGVKD in the germline V gene. The CDR3, as DNA: TGTGCCATCAGTGCAACTAACCGCTCCTACAATGAGCAGTTCTTC. It codes for CAISATNRSYNEQFF.

The V call is TRBV6-5, the J call TRBJ1-4; 10 bases line up with TRBD1. After removal of 10 bases from V and 6 bases from J, the junction contained 8 bases not matched to a gene. The CDR3 extends over 14 amino acids. The germline gives CDR1 MNHEY, CDR2 SVGAGI. The CDR3 reads CATRTGGGDEKLFF. For the CDR3, the DNA is TGTGCCACAAGGACAGGGGGTGGAGATGAAAAACTGTTTTTT.

The chain combines TRBV24-1 with TRBJ2-7, with 8 bases fitting TRBD2. The V gene's germline CDR1 is KGHDR and CDR2 SFDVKD. This CDR3 comprises 14 residues. V dropped 4 bases and J dropped 1; count of bases not matched to a gene: 2. CDR3 in amino acids: CATSESGRSYEQYF. CDR3 nucleotide sequence: TGTGCCACCAGTGAGAGCGGGAGATCCTACGAGCAGTACTTC.

This clonotype was found many times. The chain links TRBV20-1 to TRBJ1-1; possible D gene TRBD1, 5 bases. The V end lost 4 bases, the J end lost 5 bases, and 14 bases lay between the germline ends. CDR1 and CDR2 from the germline V gene are DFQATT and SNEGSKA (reference sequence). The CDR3 extends over 13 amino acids. The CDR3 sequence: CSAKGGAGTEAFF. The CDR3 coding sequence is TGCAGTGCTAAAGGAGGGGCTGGGACTGAAGCTTTCTTT.

The chain recombines TRBV28 with TRBJ2-7; 12 bases fit TRBD1. CDR1 MDHEN and CDR2 SYDVKM come from the germline V gene. This CDR3 region has 15 residues. Unmatched junction bases numbered 8, after V lost 6 bases and J lost 5 bases. CDR3 residues: CASSTSGTGGHEQYF. The DNA for the CDR3 is TGTGCCAGCAGCACTTCCGGGACAGGGGGCCACGAGCAGTACTTC.

On this clonotype itself: The junction departs from the called germline gene at one end, perhaps through a read error. The chain has TRBV10-3 and TRBJ2-1; perhaps D is TRBD1 or TRBD2 (5 bases each). This CDR3 region has 15 residues. The germline V gene encodes CDR1 ENHRY and CDR2 SYGVKD. The CDR3 is CAISDGASRSYEQLF. In DNA form, the CDR3 reads TGTGCCATCAGTGATGGGGCTAGCAGGAGTTATGAGCAGCTCTTC.

There are many counts of this clonotype. The V gene is TRBV12-3 or TRBV12-4, the J gene TRBJ2-2, with a possible D match to TRBD1 (5 bases). This CDR3 has 12 residues. Deletions cut 6 bases from V and 4 bases from J, with 6 bases between. CDR3 loop: CASRQGTGELFF. CDR3 in DNA: TGTGCCAGCAGGCAGGGCACCGGGGAGCTGTTTTTT.

This clonotype was found a few times. The junction departs from the called germline gene at one end, perhaps through a read error. The J gene is TRBJ2-7, the V gene TRBV2; D is ambiguous. CDR3 size: 12 residues. CDR1 is SNHLY and CDR2 is FYNNEI in the germline V gene. The CDR3 nucleotides read TGTGCCAGCAGTGACAACTCCTACGAGCAGTGCTTC. Its protein product is CASSDNSYEQCF.

Note on this clonotype: Being one base from a much bigger clone, this may be a read error. The chain has TRBV28 and TRBJ2-3; 10 positions match TRBD2. Germline loops: CDR1 MDHEN, CDR2 SYDVKM. V dropped 6 bases and J dropped 4; count of bases not matched to a gene: 7. This CDR3 spans 15 amino acids. The CDR3 spells CASSCGTSVPDTQYF. As DNA, the CDR3 is TGTGCCAGCAGCTGCGGGACTAGCGTTCCAGATACGCAGTATTTT.

The V call is TRBV20-1, the J call TRBJ2-5, with D unclear. Germline loops: CDR1 DFQATT, CDR2 SNEGSKA (reference sequence). CDR3 length: 14 residues. Between the trimmed V and J ends, which lost 3 bases and 13 bases, there was a span of 24 bases. This chain's CDR3 is CSASAVGFQEARYF. For the CDR3, the DNA is TGCAGTGCTAGTGCTGTCGGCTTCCAAGAGGCCCGGTACTTC.

Notes on this clonotype: Germline is not matched at one junction end, which may reflect a read error. The chain links TRBV10-2 to TRBJ2-5, with 10 nucleotides matching TRBD1. Germline-derived CDR1 and CDR2 are WSHSY and SAAADI. The length of the CDR3 is 16 residues. In DNA form, the CDR3 reads TGCGCTAGCACCCCGTGGGGGACAGGGGTACAAGAGACCCAGTACTTC. Its translation: CASTPWGTGVQETQYF.

This clonotype was picked up many times. V and J are TRBV30 and TRBJ2-2; D call uncertain. Trimming left V 0 bases short and J 5 bases short, with 7 bases between. The CDR3 consists of 13 residues. Germline assignment: CDR1 GTSNPN and CDR2 SVGIG (reference sequence). CDR3 region: CAWSVWRTGELFF. Here the CDR3 DNA reads TGTGCCTGGAGTGTATGGCGTACCGGGGAGCTGTTTTTT. Together with reference TRBV30 and TRBJ2-2, the CDR3 gives the full variable domain: SQTIHQWPATLVQPVGSPLSLECTVEGTSNPNLYWYRQAAGRGLQLLFYSVGIGQISSEVPQNLSASRPQDRQFILSSKKLLLSDSGFYLCAWSVWRTGELFFGEGSRLTVL.